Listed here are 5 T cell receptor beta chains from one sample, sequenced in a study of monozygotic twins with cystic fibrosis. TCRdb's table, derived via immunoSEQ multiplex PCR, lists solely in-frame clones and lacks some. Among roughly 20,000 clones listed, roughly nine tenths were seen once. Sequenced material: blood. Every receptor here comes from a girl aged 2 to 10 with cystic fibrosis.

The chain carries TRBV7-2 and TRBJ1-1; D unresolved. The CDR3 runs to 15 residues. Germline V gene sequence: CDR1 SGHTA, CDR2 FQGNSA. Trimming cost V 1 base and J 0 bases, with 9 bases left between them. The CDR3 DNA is TGTGCCAGCAGCTTAGGGAGGTGGGTGAACACTGAAGCTTTCTTT. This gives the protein CASSLGRWVNTEAFF.

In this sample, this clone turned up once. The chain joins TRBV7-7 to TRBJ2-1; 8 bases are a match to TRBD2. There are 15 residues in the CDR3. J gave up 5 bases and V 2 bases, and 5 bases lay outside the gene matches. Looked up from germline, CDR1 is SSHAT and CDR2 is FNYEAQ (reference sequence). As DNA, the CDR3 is TGTGCCAGCAGCTTATCTCGCGGGAGGAACAATGAGCAGTTCTTC. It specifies CASSLSRGRNNEQFF.

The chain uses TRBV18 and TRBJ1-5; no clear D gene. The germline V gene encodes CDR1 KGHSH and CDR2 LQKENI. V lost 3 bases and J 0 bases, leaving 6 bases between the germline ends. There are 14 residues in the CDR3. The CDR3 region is CASSPDYSNQPQHF. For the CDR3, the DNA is TGTGCCAGCTCACCGGACTATAGCAATCAGCCCCAGCATTTT.

CDR3 amino acids: CASKSLNLQETQYF. The CDR3 DNA reads TGTGCCAGCAAGAGCCTCAACCTACAAGAGACCCAGTACTTC. V and J are TRBV6-5 and TRBJ2-5; D gene uncertain. Germline V gene data show CDR1 as MNHEY and CDR2 as SVGAGI. Between the trimmed V and J ends, which lost 7 bases and 2 bases, there was a span of 14 bases. The CDR3 sequence is 14 residues long.

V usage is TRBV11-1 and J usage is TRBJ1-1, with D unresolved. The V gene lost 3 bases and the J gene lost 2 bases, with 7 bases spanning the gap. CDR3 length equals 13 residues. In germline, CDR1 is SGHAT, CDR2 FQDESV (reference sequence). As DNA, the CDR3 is TGTGCCAGCAGCTTGGGATATAACACTGAAGCTTTCTTT. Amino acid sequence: CASSLGYNTEAFF.